The T cell receptor (beta chain) described here comes from a study of CD8+ T cells in alopecia areata. Study conclusions and caveats: Possibly as an HLA-related effect, TCR sharing across patients appeared less clear than in mice.

The researchers isolated CD4+ and CD8+ T cells from PBMCs by sorting. Trimming stripped 7 bases from V and 9 bases from J, with 24 bases between. Germline V lookup: CDR1 SQVTM, CDR2 ANQGSEA. CDR3 length: 14 amino acids. About this clone itself: What it binds is not known.

RNA extraction and reverse transcription yielded cDNA as sequencing template. The assay was immunoSEQ multiplex PCR, and TCRdb's table has in-frame clones only and misses some. This table has roughly 150,000 clones, 55% appearing once. The sequence came from a human donor in good health. J is TRBJ2-5 and V is TRBV29-1, with D perhaps matching TRBD1 or TRBD2 (5 bases each). Sequenced: CD4+ T cells sorted from blood. CDR3: CSASRQGRLMAQYF. CDR3 in DNA: TGCAGCGCGAGCAGGCAGGGACGGCTGATGGCCCAGTACTTC.